The 30 T cell receptor beta chains below were found in one sample sequenced in a study of CD8 T cells in Susac syndrome. It was with random hexamers that 0.5 to 1 ug RNA was reverse transcribed. TCRdb re-called the immunoSEQ multiplex PCR reads through MiXCR, storing one row per CDR3 protein. The table shows approximately 130,000 distinct CDR3 sequences, with under 95% occurring only once. The sequenced material came from CD8+ T cells from PBMCs. The receptors come from a human donor with multiple sclerosis.

This clonotype was recorded a few times. The chain uses TRBV6-5 and TRBJ2-7; D is perhaps TRBD2 (6 bases). CDR1 is MNHEY, CDR2 SVGAGI, per germline. This CDR3 spans 15 amino acids. V lost 0 bases and J lost 7, with 16 bases in between. This chain's CDR3 is CASSYSTAGAGEQYF. The DNA of the CDR3 is TGTGCCAGCAGTTACTCGACGGCGGGTGCGGGAGAGCAGTACTTC.

The J gene is TRBJ1-5, the V gene TRBV9; D uncertain. The V and J ends lost 4 bases and 4 bases respectively, with 15 bases between them. The CDR3 is made up of 15 amino acids. Germline CDR1 and CDR2: SGDLS and YYNGEE. CDR3 DNA sequence: TGTGCCAGCAGCCCCTCCGGGGTCGCAAATCAGCCCCAGCATTTT. It is translated as CASSPSGVANQPQHF.

This clonotype was recorded only once. The chain links TRBV2 to TRBJ1-6, with TRBD1 matching over 7 bases. Germline V gene data show CDR1 as SNHLY and CDR2 as FYNNEI. This CDR3 contains 14 residues. With V trimmed by 3 bases and J by 8 bases, 4 bases remained unmatched. CDR3 in amino acids: CASSEWTGDSPLHF. For the CDR3, the DNA is TGTGCCAGCAGTGAGTGGACAGGAGATTCACCCCTCCACTTT.

There are a few counts of this clonotype. The V and J genes are TRBV29-1 and TRBJ2-2; maybe TRBD1 (6 bases). The CDR3 is made up of 13 amino acids. Germline CDR1 and CDR2: SQVTM and ANQGSEA. The V and J ends lost 4 bases and 2 bases respectively, with 8 bases between them. CDR3 amino acids: CSVGQVNTGELFF. The CDR3 DNA sequence: TGCAGCGTTGGACAGGTTAACACCGGGGAGCTGTTTTTT.

The J gene is TRBJ2-1, the V gene TRBV18, with a weak D call TRBD2 (6 bases). Germline V gene lookup returns CDR1 KGHSH and CDR2 LQKENI. This CDR3 contains 17 residues. V was shortened by 6 bases and J by 0 bases, with 18 bases between the two germline ends. The CDR3 protein is CASSPMEGSGSYNEQFF. In nucleotides, the CDR3 is TGTGCCAGCTCTCCCATGGAGGGATCGGGCTCCTACAATGAGCAGTTCTTC.

The CDR3 protein is CASSVASSGTGSEQFF. For the CDR3, the DNA is TGTGCCAGCAGCGTAGCTTCTAGCGGGACAGGCAGTGAGCAGTTCTTC. The V call is TRBV9, the J call TRBJ2-1; D possibly corresponds to TRBD2 (9 bases). The CDR3 sequence is 16 residues long. Per the germline V gene, CDR1 is SGDLS and CDR2 is YYNGEE. Trimming left V 0 bases short and J 9 bases short, with 19 bases between.

The chain employs TRBV13 and TRBJ2-1, with D possibly being TRBD1 or TRBD2 (5 bases each). CDR3 length: 15 residues. V lost 5 bases and J 7 bases, leaving 18 bases between the germline ends. Looked up from germline, CDR1 is PRHDT and CDR2 is FYEKMQ (reference sequence). CDR3 sequence reads: CASSPTRTEGNEQFF. The CDR3 DNA is TGTGCCAGCAGCCCGACCCGGACCGAGGGGAATGAGCAGTTCTTC. Filled out from reference TRBV13 and TRBJ2-1, the complete variable domain reads AAGVIQSPRHLIKEKRETATLKCYPIPRHDTVYWYQQGPGQDPQFLISFYEKMQSDKGSIPDRFSAQQFSDYHSELNMSSLELGDSALYFCASSPTRTEGNEQFFGPGTRLTVL.

The rearrangement joins TRBV7-9 to TRBJ1-1; D may be TRBD1 (6 bases). V lost 4 bases and J 1 base, leaving 10 bases between the germline ends. CDR3 size: 14 residues. CDR1 and CDR2 (germline): SEHNR, FQNEAQ (reference sequence). The CDR3 sequence is CASSSIRGNTEAFF. CDR3 DNA: TGTGCCAGCAGCTCTATCAGGGGGAACACTGAAGCTTTCTTT.

The genes are TRBV29-1 and TRBJ1-2; unclear D gene. Trimming shortened V by 3 bases and J by 0 bases, and 11 bases separated the two germline ends. Germline CDR1 reads SQVTM; CDR2 reads ANQGSEA. The CDR3 is made up of 14 amino acids. This CDR3 is CSVDPGVSNYGYTF. Here the CDR3 DNA reads TGCAGCGTTGACCCCGGGGTATCTAACTATGGCTACACCTTC.

This chain connects TRBV7-9 to TRBJ1-5; D is undetermined. The CDR3 contains 14 residues. V lost 3 bases and J 6 bases, leaving 12 bases between the germline ends. Germline values: CDR1 SEHNR, CDR2 FQNEAQ (reference sequence). DNA for the CDR3: TGTGCCAGCAGCTTTTCGGGCGGTGGTCAGCCCCAGCATTTT. As protein: CASSFSGGGQPQHF.

The chain links TRBV3-1 to TRBJ1-1; D call uncertain. With 4 bases removed from V and 8 bases from J, the gap between germline ends came to 17 bases. This CDR3 is built from 14 residues. Germline V gene data show CDR1 as LGHDT and CDR2 as YNNKEL (reference sequence). The DNA for the CDR3 is TGTGCCAGCAGCCCCGCCAACGAGGCCGGCGAAGCTTTCTTT. Protein sequence: CASSPANEAGEAFF.

V usage is TRBV15 and J usage is TRBJ2-6; D possibly uses TRBD1 or TRBD2 (5 bases each). The CDR3 loop spans 20 amino acids. Trimming stripped 0 bases from V and 3 bases from J, with 21 bases between. Germline V CDR1 and CDR2: LNHNV, YYDKDF (reference sequence). The CDR3: CATSRDRWDPELVGANVLTF. In DNA form, the CDR3 reads TGTGCCACCAGCAGAGATCGATGGGACCCAGAATTGGTTGGGGCCAACGTCCTGACTTTC.

J is TRBJ2-7 and V is TRBV11-2; D possibly matches TRBD1 or TRBD2 (5 bases each). The CDR3 has 15 residues. V lost 3 bases, J lost 5 bases, and 17 bases lay in between. Per germline, CDR1 SGHAT and CDR2 FQNNGV. The CDR3 is CASSLADFGGDEQYF. The DNA for the CDR3 is TGTGCCAGCAGCTTGGCAGATTTTGGGGGAGACGAGCAGTACTTC.

J is TRBJ1-2 and V is TRBV30, with D possibly being TRBD1 (5 bases). Germline V gene lookup returns CDR1 GTSNPN and CDR2 SVGIG (reference sequence). V lost 5 bases and J lost 7, with 14 bases in between. The CDR3 runs to 12 residues. The CDR3 bases are TGTGCCTGGGACAGCCGTGCGTCTGGCTACACCTTC. Translation: CAWDSRASGYTF.

The chain is built from TRBV19 and TRBJ2-2; D is ambiguous. Germline CDR1 LNHDA, CDR2 SQIVND (reference sequence). V dropped 3 bases and J dropped 4 bases, with 6 bases sitting between them. This CDR3 contains 13 residues. The CDR3 coding sequence is TGTGCCAGTAGTATGGGTGCCACCGGGGAGCTGTTTTTT. Its protein is CASSMGATGELFF. Combining the CDR3 with reference TRBV19 and TRBJ2-2 gives the whole variable domain DGGITQSPKYLFRKEGQNVTLSCEQNLNHDAMYWYRQDPGQGLRLIYYSQIVNDFQKGDIAEGYSVSREKKESFPLTVTSAQKNPTAFYLCASSMGATGELFFGEGSRLTVL.

The chain has TRBV27 and TRBJ1-2; D remains ambiguous. V lost 0 bases and J lost 8, with 10 bases in between. Germline lookup yields CDR1 MNHEY and CDR2 SMNVEV (reference sequence). The CDR3 runs to 13 residues. The CDR3 sequence: CASSLSGLRGYTF. DNA for the CDR3: TGTGCCAGCAGTTTATCAGGGTTGAGGGGCTACACCTTC.

The chain combines TRBV12-3 or TRBV12-4 with TRBJ2-7, with TRBD1 matching over 10 bases. With V trimmed by 6 bases and J by 6 bases, 8 bases remained unmatched. The CDR3 is 14 residues long. CDR3 nucleotides: TGTGCCAGCAGGGGGGACAGGGGCGGGGGCGAGCAGTACTTC. It specifies CASRGDRGGGEQYF.

The chain has TRBV5-4 and TRBJ2-7, with 9 positions matching TRBD2. This CDR3 contains 14 residues. V lost 4 bases and J lost 7; bases outside the gene matches: 9. The germline CDR1 and CDR2 sequences are SGHNT and YYREEE (reference sequence). The CDR3 region has the DNA TGTGCCAGCAGCACTAGTTTACTAGCGGGTGAGCAGTACTTC. Translating it yields CASSTSLLAGEQYF.

V usage is TRBV28 and J usage is TRBJ2-3, with 8 bases aligning to TRBD2. The CDR3 is 15 amino acids. The J segment lost 4 bases and the V segment lost 3 bases, leaving 6 bases of the junction unmatched. Looked up from germline, CDR1 is MDHEN and CDR2 is SYDVKM. This CDR3 reads CASSFLSGRADTQYF. Here the CDR3 DNA reads TGTGCCAGCAGTTTCTTATCCGGGAGGGCAGATACGCAGTATTTT.

The chain recombines TRBV2 with TRBJ2-1; D is uncertain. Germline V CDR1 and CDR2: SNHLY, FYNNEI. The length of the CDR3 is 13 residues. The ends were cut back, 8 bases at V and 3 bases at J, with 11 bases in the middle. The CDR3 region is CASLGEDYNEQFF. The CDR3 region has the DNA TGTGCCAGCCTGGGCGAGGACTACAATGAGCAGTTCTTC.

The chain recombines TRBV13 with TRBJ2-6; D not resolved. The germline V gene encodes CDR1 PRHDT and CDR2 FYEKMQ (reference sequence). CDR3 size: 16 residues. Trimming shortened V by 4 bases and J by 0 bases, and 10 bases separated the two germline ends. The CDR3 DNA sequence: TGTGCCAGCAGCTCTCAACTTAGCTCTGGGGCCAACGTCCTGACTTTC. Translated, it gives CASSSQLSSGANVLTF.

The V gene is TRBV28, the J gene TRBJ2-7; weak D call: TRBD2 (6 bases). Germline V gives CDR1 MDHEN, CDR2 SYDVKM. This CDR3 is built from 14 residues. With 3 bases removed from V and 3 bases from J, the gap between germline ends came to 12 bases. The CDR3 DNA is TGTGCCAGCAGTTTTTTTCCGACTAGCTACGAGCAGTACTTC. Protein sequence: CASSFFPTSYEQYF.

The chain employs TRBV25-1 and TRBJ2-2, with D possibly TRBD1 on 6 matching bases. The length of the CDR3 is 15 residues. Germline V gives CDR1 MGHDK, CDR2 SYGVNS. Trimming took off 4 bases at V and 2 bases at J, with 11 bases between the two ends. CDR3 nucleotide sequence: TGTGCCAGCAGTGGCCCGACAGGAAACACCGGGGAGCTGTTTTTT. It specifies CASSGPTGNTGELFF. Full variable domain (remainder filled in from reference TRBV25-1 and TRBJ2-2): EADIYQTPRYLVIGTGKKITLECSQTMGHDKMYWYQQDPGMELHLIHYSYGVNSTEKGDLSSESTVSRIRTEHFPLTLESARPSHTSQYLCASSGPTGNTGELFFGEGSRLTVL.

The chain carries TRBV6-5 and TRBJ2-1, with D unclear. CDR3 size: 13 residues. Germline V gene lookup returns CDR1 MNHEY and CDR2 SVGAGI. The V end was cut by 0 bases, the J end by 8 bases, with 8 bases between. CDR3 loop: CASSYSLGDEQFF. In DNA, the CDR3 is TGTGCCAGCAGTTACTCGTTAGGAGATGAGCAGTTCTTC.

The rearrangement uses TRBV28 and TRBJ2-5, with D unclear. The germline V and J ends were trimmed by 2 bases and 4 bases, with 14 bases remaining between them. CDR1 MDHEN and CDR2 SYDVKM come from the germline V gene. This CDR3 is built from 15 residues. The CDR3 sequence is CASSLRTEWVETQYF. DNA for the CDR3: TGTGCCAGCAGTTTAAGGACCGAGTGGGTAGAGACCCAGTACTTC.

Written as DNA, the CDR3 is TGTGCCAGCTCTTTTTCTCAGGCGTCTGGAAACACCATATATTTT. Amino acids: CASSFSQASGNTIYF. This rearrangement joins TRBV2 to TRBJ1-3; no firm D call. From germline, CDR1 is SNHLY and CDR2 FYNNEI. This CDR3 region has 15 residues. The V end lost 8 bases, the J end lost 1 base, and 15 bases lay between the germline ends. Together with reference TRBV2 and TRBJ1-3, the CDR3 gives the full variable domain: EPEVTQTPSHQVTQMGQEVILRCVPISNHLYFYWYRQILGQKVEFLVSFYNNEISEKSEIFDDQFSVERPDGSNFTLKIRSTKLEDSAMYFCASSFSQASGNTIYFGEGSWLTVV.

V is TRBV6-5 and J is TRBJ1-1; maybe TRBD1 (5 bases). The CDR3 is 13 residues long. Germline loops: CDR1 MNHEY, CDR2 SVGAGI. Trimming took 6 bases from V and 4 from J, leaving 12 bases between them. In nucleotides, the CDR3 is TGTGCCAGCAGCCCAGGGTCGGGCACTGAAGCTTTCTTT. Its translation is CASSPGSGTEAFF.

The chain combines TRBV5-6 with TRBJ2-1; TRBD2 matches at 13 bases. V was clipped by 3 bases and J by 5 bases; unmatched bases: 2. The CDR3 has 15 residues. Germline CDR1 SGHDT, CDR2 YYEEEE. The CDR3 loop is CASSSGLAGNNEQFF. As DNA, the CDR3 is TGTGCCAGCAGCTCGGGACTAGCGGGAAACAATGAGCAGTTCTTC.

This clonotype was seen a handful of times. V and J are TRBV11-2 and TRBJ1-1, with TRBD1 as a possible D gene (5 bases). Germline V gives CDR1 SGHAT, CDR2 FQNNGV. Trimming removed 3 bases at V and 5 bases at J, with 13 bases between. CDR3 length: 14 residues. In DNA, the CDR3 is TGTGCCAGCAGCTTGGGGCCCCTGGGGACTGAAGCTTTCTTT. Translated: CASSLGPLGTEAFF.

DNA of the CDR3: TGTGCCAGCGGACAGGGCGGGATAACTTTCTTT. It codes for CASGQGGITFF. The V and J genes are TRBV25-1 and TRBJ1-1; 8 positions match TRBD1. Germline CDR1 MGHDK, CDR2 SYGVNS. The CDR3 runs 11 residues. With 8 bases clipped from V and 12 bases from J, the junction kept 8 bases outside the gene matches.